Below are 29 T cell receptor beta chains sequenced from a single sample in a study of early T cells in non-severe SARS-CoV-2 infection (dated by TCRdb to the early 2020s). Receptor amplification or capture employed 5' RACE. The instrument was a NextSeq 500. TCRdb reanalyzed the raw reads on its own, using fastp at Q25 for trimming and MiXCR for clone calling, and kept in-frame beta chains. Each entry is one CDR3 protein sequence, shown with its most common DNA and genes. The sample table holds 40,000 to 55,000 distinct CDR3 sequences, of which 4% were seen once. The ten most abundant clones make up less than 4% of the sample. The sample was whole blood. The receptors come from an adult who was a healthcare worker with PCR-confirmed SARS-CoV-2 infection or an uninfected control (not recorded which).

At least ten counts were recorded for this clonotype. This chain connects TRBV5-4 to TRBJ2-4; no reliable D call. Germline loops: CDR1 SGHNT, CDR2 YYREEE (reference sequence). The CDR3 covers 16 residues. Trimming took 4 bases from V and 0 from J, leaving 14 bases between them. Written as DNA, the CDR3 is TGTGCCAGCAGCGTGGACGGCCAACTAGCCAAAAACATTCAGTACTTC. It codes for CASSVDGQLAKNIQYF.

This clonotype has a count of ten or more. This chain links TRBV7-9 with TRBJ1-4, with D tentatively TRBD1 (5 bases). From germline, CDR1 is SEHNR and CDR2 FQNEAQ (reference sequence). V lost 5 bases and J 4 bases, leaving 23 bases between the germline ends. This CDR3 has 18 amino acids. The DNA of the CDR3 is TGTGCCAGCAGCACCGCTTTCGGATTGGACACACTTAATGAAAAACTGTTTTTT. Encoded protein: CASSTAFGLDTLNEKLFF.

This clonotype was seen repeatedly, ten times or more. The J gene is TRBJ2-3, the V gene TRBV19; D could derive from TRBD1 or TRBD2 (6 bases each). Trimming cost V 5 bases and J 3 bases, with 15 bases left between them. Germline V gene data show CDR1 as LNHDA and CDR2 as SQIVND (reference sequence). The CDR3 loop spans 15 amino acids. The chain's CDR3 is CASSGRGAETDTQYF. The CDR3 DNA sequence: TGTGCCAGTAGTGGAAGGGGGGCCGAGACAGATACGCAGTATTTT.

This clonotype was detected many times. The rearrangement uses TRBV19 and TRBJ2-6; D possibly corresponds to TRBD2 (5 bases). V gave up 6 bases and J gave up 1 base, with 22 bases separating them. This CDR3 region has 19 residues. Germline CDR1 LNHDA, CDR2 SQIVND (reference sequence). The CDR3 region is CASRRKRTPLGSGANVLTF. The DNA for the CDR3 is TGTGCCAGTAGAAGGAAAAGGACTCCTCTGGGGTCTGGGGCCAACGTCCTGACTTTC. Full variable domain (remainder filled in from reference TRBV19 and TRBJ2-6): DGGITQSPKYLFRKEGQNVTLSCEQNLNHDAMYWYRQDPGQGLRLIYYSQIVNDFQKGDIAEGYSVSREKKESFPLTVTSAQKNPTAFYLCASRRKRTPLGSGANVLTFGAGSRLTVL.

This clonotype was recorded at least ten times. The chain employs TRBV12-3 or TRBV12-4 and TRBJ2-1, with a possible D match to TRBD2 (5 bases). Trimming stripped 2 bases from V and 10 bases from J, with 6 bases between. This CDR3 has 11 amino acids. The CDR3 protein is CASSLQREQFF. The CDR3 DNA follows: TGTGCCAGCAGTTTACAGCGGGAGCAGTTCTTC.

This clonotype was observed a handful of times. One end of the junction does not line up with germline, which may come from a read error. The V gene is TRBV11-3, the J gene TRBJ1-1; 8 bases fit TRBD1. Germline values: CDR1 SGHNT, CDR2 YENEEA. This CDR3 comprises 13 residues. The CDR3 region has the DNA TGTGCCAGCAGCTTAGTAACCGGGGACAGGCCCCGTTTT. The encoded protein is CASSLVTGDRPRF.

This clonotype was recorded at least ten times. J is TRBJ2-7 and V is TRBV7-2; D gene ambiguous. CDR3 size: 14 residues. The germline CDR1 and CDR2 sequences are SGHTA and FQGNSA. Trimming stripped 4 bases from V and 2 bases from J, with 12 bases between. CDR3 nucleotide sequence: TGTGCCAGCAGCTCCCTAACTGATCCCTACGAGCAGTACTTC. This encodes CASSSLTDPYEQYF.

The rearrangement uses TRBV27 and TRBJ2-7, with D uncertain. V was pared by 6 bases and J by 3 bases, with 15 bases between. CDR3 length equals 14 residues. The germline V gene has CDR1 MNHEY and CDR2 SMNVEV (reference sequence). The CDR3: CASSPVSAVYEQYF. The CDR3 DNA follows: TGTGCCAGCAGCCCTGTAAGTGCGGTCTACGAGCAGTACTTC.

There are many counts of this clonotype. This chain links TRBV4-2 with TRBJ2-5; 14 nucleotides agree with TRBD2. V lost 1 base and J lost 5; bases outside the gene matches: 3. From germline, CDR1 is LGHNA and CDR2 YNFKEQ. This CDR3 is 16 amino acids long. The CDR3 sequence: CASSQGLAGGPETQYF. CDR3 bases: TGTGCCAGCAGCCAAGGACTAGCGGGGGGGCCTGAGACCCAGTACTTC.

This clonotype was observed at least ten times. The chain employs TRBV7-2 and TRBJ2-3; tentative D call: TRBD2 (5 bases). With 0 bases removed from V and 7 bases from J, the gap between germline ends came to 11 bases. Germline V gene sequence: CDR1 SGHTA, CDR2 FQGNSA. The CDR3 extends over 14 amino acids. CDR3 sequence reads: CASSLAGGWNTQYF. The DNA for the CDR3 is TGTGCCAGCAGCTTAGCGGGCGGGTGGAATACGCAGTATTTT.

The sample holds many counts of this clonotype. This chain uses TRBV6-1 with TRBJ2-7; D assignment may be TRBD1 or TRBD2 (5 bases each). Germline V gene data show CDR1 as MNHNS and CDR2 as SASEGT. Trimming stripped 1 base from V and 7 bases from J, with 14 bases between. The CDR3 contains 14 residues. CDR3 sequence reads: CASSEVWGSGEQYF. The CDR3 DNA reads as TGTGCCAGCAGTGAAGTATGGGGGTCGGGAGAGCAGTACTTC.

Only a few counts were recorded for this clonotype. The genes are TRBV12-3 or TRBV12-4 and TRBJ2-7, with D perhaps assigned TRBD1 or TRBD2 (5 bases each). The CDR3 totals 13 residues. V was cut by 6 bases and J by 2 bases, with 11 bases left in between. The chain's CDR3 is CASSRDGPYEQYF. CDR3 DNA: TGTGCCAGCAGCCGGGACGGACCCTACGAGCAGTACTTC.

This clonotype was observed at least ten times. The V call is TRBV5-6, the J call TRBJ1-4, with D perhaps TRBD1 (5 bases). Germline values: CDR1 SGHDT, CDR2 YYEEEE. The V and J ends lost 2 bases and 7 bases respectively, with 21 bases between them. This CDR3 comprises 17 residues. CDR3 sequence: CASSFGQIPRLGEKLFF. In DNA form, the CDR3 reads TGTGCCAGCAGCTTCGGACAAATCCCTCGCCTCGGTGAAAAACTGTTTTTT.

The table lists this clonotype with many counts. This chain's CDR3 is CASSLEGASSYNEQFF. CDR3 in DNA: TGTGCCAGCAGCTTAGAAGGGGCGAGCTCCTACAATGAGCAGTTCTTC. The rearrangement uses TRBV11-2 and TRBJ2-1, with a weak D call TRBD1 (5 bases). With 0 bases removed from V and 0 bases from J, the gap between germline ends came to 9 bases. CDR1 is SGHAT, CDR2 FQNNGV, per germline. This CDR3 region has 16 residues.

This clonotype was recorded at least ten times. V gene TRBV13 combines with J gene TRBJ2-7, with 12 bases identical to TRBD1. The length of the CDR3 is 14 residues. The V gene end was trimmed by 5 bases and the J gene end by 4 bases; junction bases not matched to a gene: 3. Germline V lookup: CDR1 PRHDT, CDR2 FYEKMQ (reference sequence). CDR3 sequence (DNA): TGTGCCAGCAGCACGGGACAGGGGGCGTACGAGCAGTACTTC. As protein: CASSTGQGAYEQYF.

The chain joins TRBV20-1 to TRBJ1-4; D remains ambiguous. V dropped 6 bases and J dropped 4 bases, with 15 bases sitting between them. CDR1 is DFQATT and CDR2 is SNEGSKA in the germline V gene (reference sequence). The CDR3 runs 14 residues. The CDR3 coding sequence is TGCAGTGCCCTCTCAAAGAGGGATAATGAAAAACTGTTTTTT. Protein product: CSALSKRDNEKLFF.

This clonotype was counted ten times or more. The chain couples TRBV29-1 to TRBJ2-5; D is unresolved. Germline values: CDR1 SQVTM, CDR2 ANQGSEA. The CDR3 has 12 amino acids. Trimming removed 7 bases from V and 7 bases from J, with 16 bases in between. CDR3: CSAPGADGTQYF. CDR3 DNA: TGCAGCGCCCCCGGCGCAGATGGGACCCAGTACTTC.

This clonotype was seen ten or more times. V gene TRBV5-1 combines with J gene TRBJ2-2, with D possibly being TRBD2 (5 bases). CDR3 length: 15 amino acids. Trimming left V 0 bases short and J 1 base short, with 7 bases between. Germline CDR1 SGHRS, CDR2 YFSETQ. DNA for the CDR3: TGCGCCAGCAGCTTGGCCGGGGTGAACACCGGGGAGCTGTTTTTT. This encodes CASSLAGVNTGELFF. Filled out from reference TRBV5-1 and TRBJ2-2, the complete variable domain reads KAGVTQTPRYLIKTRGQQVTLSCSPISGHRSVSWYQQTPGQGLQFLFEYFSETQRNKGNFPGRFSGRQFSNSRSEMNVSTLELGDSALYLCASSLAGVNTGELFFGEGSRLTVL.

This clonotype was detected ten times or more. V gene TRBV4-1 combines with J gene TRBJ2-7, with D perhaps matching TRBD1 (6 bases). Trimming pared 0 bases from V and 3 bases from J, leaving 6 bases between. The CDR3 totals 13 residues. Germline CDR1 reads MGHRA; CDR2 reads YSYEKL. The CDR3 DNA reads TGCGCCAGCAGCCAAGAACAGGGCTACGAGCAGTACTTC. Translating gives CASSQEQGYEQYF.

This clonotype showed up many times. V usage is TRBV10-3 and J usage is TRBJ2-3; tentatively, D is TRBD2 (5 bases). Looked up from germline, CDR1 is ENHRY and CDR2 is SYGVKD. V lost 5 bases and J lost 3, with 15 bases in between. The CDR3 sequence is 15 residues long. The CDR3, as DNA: TGTGCCATCAGTATGGGGAGTCCGGGGACAGATACGCAGTATTTT. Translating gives CAISMGSPGTDTQYF.

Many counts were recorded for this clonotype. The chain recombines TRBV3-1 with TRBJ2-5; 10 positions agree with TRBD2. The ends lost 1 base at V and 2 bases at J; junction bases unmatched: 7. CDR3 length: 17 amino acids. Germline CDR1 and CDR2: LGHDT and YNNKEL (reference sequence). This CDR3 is CASSQVSLAGAQETQYF. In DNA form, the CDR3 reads TGTGCCAGCAGCCAAGTGTCCCTAGCGGGGGCTCAAGAGACCCAGTACTTC.

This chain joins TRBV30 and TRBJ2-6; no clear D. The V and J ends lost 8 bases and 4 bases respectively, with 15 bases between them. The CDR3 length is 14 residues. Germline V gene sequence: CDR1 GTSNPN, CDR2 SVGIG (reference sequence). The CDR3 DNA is TGTGCCCGAAGAAGCCTCTCCGGGGCCAACGTCCTGACTTTC. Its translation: CARRSLSGANVLTF.

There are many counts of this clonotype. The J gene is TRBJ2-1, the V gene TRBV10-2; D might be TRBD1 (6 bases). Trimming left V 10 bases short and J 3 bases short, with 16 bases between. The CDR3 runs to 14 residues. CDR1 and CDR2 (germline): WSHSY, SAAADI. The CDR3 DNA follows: TGCGCCACGACGGTAGGCAGGGGCTACAATGAGCAGTTCTTC. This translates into CATTVGRGYNEQFF.

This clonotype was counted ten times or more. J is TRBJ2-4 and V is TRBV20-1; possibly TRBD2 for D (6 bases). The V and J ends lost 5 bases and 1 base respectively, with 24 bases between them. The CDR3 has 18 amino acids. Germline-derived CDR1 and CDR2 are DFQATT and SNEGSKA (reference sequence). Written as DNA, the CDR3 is TGCAGTGCTTCAGATCGGTCGGCTACAAGCGGGGCCAAAAACATTCAGTACTTC. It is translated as CSASDRSATSGAKNIQYF.

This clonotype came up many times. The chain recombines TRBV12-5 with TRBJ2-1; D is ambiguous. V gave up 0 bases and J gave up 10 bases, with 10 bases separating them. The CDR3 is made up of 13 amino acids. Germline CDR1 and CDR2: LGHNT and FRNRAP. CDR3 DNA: TGTGCTAGTGGTTTGGTACCAGCGTTCGAGCAGTTCTTC. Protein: CASGLVPAFEQFF.

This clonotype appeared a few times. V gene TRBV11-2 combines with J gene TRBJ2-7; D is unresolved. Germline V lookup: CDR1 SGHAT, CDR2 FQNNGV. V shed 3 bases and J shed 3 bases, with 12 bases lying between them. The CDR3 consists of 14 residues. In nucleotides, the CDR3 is TGTGCCAGCAGCTTCACCGGACCCGGCTACGAGCAGTACTTC. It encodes CASSFTGPGYEQYF.

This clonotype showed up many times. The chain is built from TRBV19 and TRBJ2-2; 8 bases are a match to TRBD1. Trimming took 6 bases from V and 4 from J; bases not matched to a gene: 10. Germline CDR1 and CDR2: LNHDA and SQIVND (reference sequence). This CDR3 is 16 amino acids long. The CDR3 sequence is CASSPEQGGSTGELFF. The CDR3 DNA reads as TGTGCCAGTAGCCCGGAACAGGGGGGAAGCACCGGGGAGCTGTTTTTT.

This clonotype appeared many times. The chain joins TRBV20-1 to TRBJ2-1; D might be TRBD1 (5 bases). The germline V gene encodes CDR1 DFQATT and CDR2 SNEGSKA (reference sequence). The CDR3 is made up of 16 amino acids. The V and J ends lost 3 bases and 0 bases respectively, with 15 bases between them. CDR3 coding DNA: TGCAGTGCTAGGGGGCCTGGACCGGTCTCCTACAATGAGCAGTTCTTC. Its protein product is CSARGPGPVSYNEQFF.

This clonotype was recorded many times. The CDR3 sequence is CAISDSGTNTEAFF. The CDR3, as DNA: TGTGCCATCAGTGATTCAGGGACGAACACTGAAGCTTTCTTT. V and J are TRBV10-3 and TRBJ1-1, with D tentatively TRBD1 (5 bases). V was pared by 3 bases and J by 1 base, with 9 bases between. CDR1 ENHRY and CDR2 SYGVKD come from the germline V gene. There are 14 residues in the CDR3.